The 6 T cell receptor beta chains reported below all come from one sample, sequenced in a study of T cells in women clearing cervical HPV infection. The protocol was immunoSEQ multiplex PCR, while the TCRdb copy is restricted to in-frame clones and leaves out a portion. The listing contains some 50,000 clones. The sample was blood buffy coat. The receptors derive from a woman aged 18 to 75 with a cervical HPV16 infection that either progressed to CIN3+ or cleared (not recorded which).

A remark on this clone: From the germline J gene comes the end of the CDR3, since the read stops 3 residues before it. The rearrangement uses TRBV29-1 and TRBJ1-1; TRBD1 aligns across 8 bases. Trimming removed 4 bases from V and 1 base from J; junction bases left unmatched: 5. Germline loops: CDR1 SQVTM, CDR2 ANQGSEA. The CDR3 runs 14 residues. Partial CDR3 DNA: TGCAGCGTTGGGTGGGACAGGAGGAACACTGAA. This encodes CSVGWDRRNTE. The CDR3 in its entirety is CSVGWDRRNTEAFF.

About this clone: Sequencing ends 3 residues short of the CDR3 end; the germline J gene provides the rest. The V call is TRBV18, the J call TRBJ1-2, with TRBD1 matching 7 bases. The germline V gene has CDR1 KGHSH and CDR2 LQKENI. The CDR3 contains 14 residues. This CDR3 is CASSRDRDLTDYTF. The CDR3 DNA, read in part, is TGTGCCAGCTCTCGGGACAGAGACTTAACCGAC.

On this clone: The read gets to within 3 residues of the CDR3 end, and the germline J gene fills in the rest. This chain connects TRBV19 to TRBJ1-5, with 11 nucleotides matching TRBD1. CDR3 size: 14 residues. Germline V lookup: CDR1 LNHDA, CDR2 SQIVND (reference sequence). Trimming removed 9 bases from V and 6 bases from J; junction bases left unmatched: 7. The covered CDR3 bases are TGTGCCAGCCAGGGACAGGGGGAGGGTCAGCCC. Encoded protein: CASQGQGEGQP. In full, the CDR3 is CASQGQGEGQPQHF.

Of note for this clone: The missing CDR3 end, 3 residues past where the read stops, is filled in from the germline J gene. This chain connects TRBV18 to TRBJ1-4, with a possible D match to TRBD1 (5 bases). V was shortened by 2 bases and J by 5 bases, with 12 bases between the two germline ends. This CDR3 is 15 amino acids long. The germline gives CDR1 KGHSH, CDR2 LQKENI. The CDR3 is CASSPGAGANEKLFF. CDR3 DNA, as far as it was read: TGTGCCAGCTCACCAGGGGCCGGAGCGAATGAAAAA.

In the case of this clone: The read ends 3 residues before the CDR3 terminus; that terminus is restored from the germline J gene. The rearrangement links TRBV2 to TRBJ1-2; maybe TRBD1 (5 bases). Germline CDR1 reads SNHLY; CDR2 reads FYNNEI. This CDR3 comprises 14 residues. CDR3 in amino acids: CASSAGTGAYDYTF. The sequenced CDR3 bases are TGTGCCAGCAGCGCCGGGACTGGCGCGTACGAC.

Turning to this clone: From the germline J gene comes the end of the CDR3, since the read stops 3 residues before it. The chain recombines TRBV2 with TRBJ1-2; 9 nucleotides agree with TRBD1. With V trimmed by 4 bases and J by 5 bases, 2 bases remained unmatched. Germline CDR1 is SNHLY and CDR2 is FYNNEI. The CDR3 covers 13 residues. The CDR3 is CASSGTGDYGYTF. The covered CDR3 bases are TGTGCCAGCAGTGGGACAGGGGATTATGGC.